A single sample gave rise to the 10 T cell receptor beta chains below, sequenced in a study of blood T cell repertoires in COVID-19. Profiled with immunoSEQ multiplex PCR; TCRdb holds only in-frame clones, not every one. The sample includes fewer than 150,000 clones, roughly 89% of them seen just once. The sample comprised peripheral blood. These receptors all stem from a woman aged 40-49 years with acute or convalescent COVID-19.

V gene TRBV9 combines with J gene TRBJ2-1, with TRBD2 identical over 10 bases. Germline trimming cut 4 bases from V and 5 bases from J; bases unmatched to any gene: 15. Per germline, CDR1 SGDLS and CDR2 YYNGEE. This CDR3 comprises 18 residues. The DNA of the CDR3 is TGTGCCAGCAGCCCCTTCTCTCAGAGCGGGAGGGCCAACAATGAGCAGTTCTTC. This translates into CASSPFSQSGRANNEQFF.

J is TRBJ1-1 and V is TRBV7-2; a possible D gene is TRBD1 (6 bases). Germline V gene sequence: CDR1 SGHTA, CDR2 FQGNSA. V lost 5 bases and J 11 bases, leaving 15 bases between the germline ends. The length of the CDR3 is 12 residues. CDR3 sequence reads: CASSPTGWVAFF. For the CDR3, the DNA is TGTGCCAGCAGCCCCACAGGGTGGGTTGCTTTCTTT.

V gene TRBV24-1 combines with J gene TRBJ1-2; 8 positions match TRBD1. The CDR3 has 15 amino acids. Looked up from germline, CDR1 is KGHDR and CDR2 is SFDVKD. The V and J ends lost 5 bases and 4 bases, in that order; junction bases with no gene match: 8. In nucleotides, the CDR3 is TGTGCCACCAGTGTCTCGCCGGACAGGGCCTATGGCTACACCTTC. This codes for CATSVSPDRAYGYTF.

The chain combines TRBV7-9 with TRBJ2-6, with 7 bases lining up with TRBD1. Trimming at V came to 2 bases and at J to 3 bases, leaving 7 bases not matched to a gene. The CDR3 has 17 amino acids. CDR1 and CDR2 (germline): SEHNR, FQNEAQ (reference sequence). The CDR3 loop is CASSLRQGGVGANVLTF. The DNA of the CDR3 is TGTGCCAGCAGCTTACGACAGGGCGGTGTTGGGGCCAACGTCCTGACTTTC. Based on the CDR3 plus reference TRBV7-9 and TRBJ2-6, the full variable domain is DTGVSQNPRHKITKRGQNVTFRCDPISEHNRLYWYRQTLGQGPEFLTYFQNEAQLEKSRLLSDRFSAERPKGSFSTLEIQRTEQGDSAMYLCASSLRQGGVGANVLTFGAGSRLTVL.

The J gene is TRBJ2-7, the V gene TRBV6-5; 10 bases agree with TRBD1. CDR3 length: 14 amino acids. V gave up 6 bases and J gave up 2 bases; unmatched junction bases: 4. Germline-derived CDR1 and CDR2 are MNHEY and SVGAGI. CDR3 sequence: CASRPGTGAYEQYF. CDR3 in DNA: TGTGCCAGCAGACCCGGGACAGGGGCCTACGAGCAGTACTTC.

V usage is TRBV4-3 and J usage is TRBJ2-1; 9 bases fit TRBD2. J was trimmed by 6 bases and V by 1 base; bases with no gene match: 7. There are 16 residues in the CDR3. Looked up from germline, CDR1 is LGHNA and CDR2 is YSLEER. The CDR3 region is CASSQGVIAGVNEQFF. CDR3 DNA: TGCGCCAGCAGCCAAGGGGTAATAGCGGGAGTCAATGAGCAGTTCTTC.

This chain links TRBV9 with TRBJ2-7; no clear D gene. The germline gives CDR1 SGDLS, CDR2 YYNGEE. The CDR3 has 13 amino acids. V lost 3 bases and J 4 bases, leaving 11 bases between the germline ends. CDR3 region: CASSALPFYEQYF. In DNA form, the CDR3 reads TGTGCCAGCAGCGCCCTCCCCTTTTACGAGCAGTACTTC.

This clone was observed a single time. The chain links TRBV7-3 to TRBJ2-1, with 7 bases lining up with TRBD1. Trimming cost V 4 bases and J 4 bases; bases outside gene matches: 7. The CDR3 is 15 amino acids. CDR1 and CDR2 from the germline V gene are SGHTA and FQGTGA. The CDR3 coding sequence is TGTGCCAGCAGCTCCGGACCACAGGGGTACAATGAGCAGTTCTTC. It yields the protein CASSSGPQGYNEQFF.

CDR3 protein: CASSQGQRNSPLHF. Written as DNA, the CDR3 is TGTGCCAGCAGCCAGGGACAGAGGAATTCACCCCTCCACTTT. V gene TRBV7-3 combines with J gene TRBJ1-6, with 7 bases fitting TRBD1. CDR1 and CDR2 from the germline V gene are SGHTA and FQGTGA. The CDR3 consists of 14 residues. The V gene end was trimmed by 5 bases and the J gene end by 7 bases; junction bases not matched to a gene: 5.

The chain carries TRBV28 and TRBJ1-3; unclear D gene. The CDR3 length is 15 residues. The V and J ends lost 3 bases and 0 bases respectively, with 9 bases between them. Germline CDR1 MDHEN, CDR2 SYDVKM. This chain's CDR3 is CASSFVRDSGNTIYF. In DNA, the CDR3 is TGTGCCAGCAGTTTCGTCCGAGACTCTGGAAACACCATATATTTT.